The entry that follows covers one TCR beta chain sequence. This entry is derived from a study of cytomegalovirus exposure and HLA in healthy donors. The ends were cut back, 4 bases at V and 3 bases at J, with 18 bases in the middle. Germline values: CDR1 SGHDT, CDR2 YYEEEE. The CDR3 loop spans 16 amino acids. A multiplex PCR was run with 60 Vbeta primers and 13 Jbeta primers. Libraries were prepared by immunoSEQ multiplex PCR; TCRdb keeps only in-frame clonotypes and omits some of them. The sample carries approximately 74,000 clones, 70% to 85% recorded once. The V call is TRBV5-6, the J call TRBJ2-3, with D possibly matching TRBD2 (6 bases). The material sequenced was PBMCs. The sequence derives from a man aged 55 to 70 in good health and CMV-seropositive. The CDR3, as DNA: TGTGCCAGCAGCGTTCAGGGAGGTTCGGGGACAGATACGCAGTATTTT. Translating it yields CASSVQGGSGTDTQYF.